This passage covers 10 T cell receptor beta chains from one sample sequenced in a study of blood T cell repertoires in COVID-19. This table comes from immunoSEQ multiplex PCR, and its TCRdb copy is limited to in-frame clones, with some not included. The sample carries some 150,000 clones, approximately 89% recorded once. The sample comprised peripheral blood. These receptors came from a human donor in a cohort sampled during active COVID-19.

The rearrangement links TRBV19 to TRBJ2-2; possibly TRBD1 for D (6 bases). The CDR3 covers 15 residues. The germline gives CDR1 LNHDA, CDR2 SQIVND (reference sequence). V was cut by 3 bases and J by 4 bases, with 12 bases left in between. CDR3 region: CASSIMGHFTGELFF. In DNA, the CDR3 is TGTGCCAGTAGTATCATGGGACACTTCACCGGGGAGCTGTTTTTT.

The chain combines TRBV14 with TRBJ1-2; TRBD1 matches 9 bases. The CDR3 covers 15 residues. The junction had 5 bases not matched to a gene; V was cut back by 2 bases and J by 4 bases. Germline CDR1 SGHDN, CDR2 FVKESK. The CDR3 DNA reads as TGTGCCAGCAGCCAAACAGGGGGCGGGTTCTATGGCTACACCTTC. Protein: CASSQTGGGFYGYTF.

The chain has TRBV6-4 and TRBJ1-6; D perhaps matches TRBD1 (5 bases). The germline CDR1 and CDR2 sequences are MRHNA and SNTAGT. CDR3 length: 19 amino acids. V shed 3 bases and J shed 6 bases, with 24 bases lying between them. The CDR3 loop reads CASSDLGQGDCVGNSPLHF. The CDR3 region has the DNA TGTGCCAGCAGTGATCTAGGGCAGGGTGATTGTGTGGGTAATTCACCCCTCCACTTT.

This clone was picked up one time. The V call is TRBV30, the J call TRBJ2-6; no clear D. The CDR3 totals 12 residues. Trimming shortened V by 4 bases and J by 2 bases, and 3 bases separated the two germline ends. Germline V CDR1 and CDR2: GTSNPN, SVGIG (reference sequence). The CDR3 region is CAWTPGANVLTF. CDR3 sequence (DNA): TGTGCCTGGACTCCTGGGGCCAACGTCCTGACTTTC.

In its sample, this clone was seen a few times. The chain uses TRBV20-1 and TRBJ2-1; 9 bases fit TRBD2. Trimming cost V 3 bases and J 8 bases; bases outside gene matches: 11. The CDR3 has 15 residues. Per the germline V gene, CDR1 is DFQATT and CDR2 is SNEGSKA (reference sequence). The DNA for the CDR3 is TGCAGTGCTAGTTCCCCGGCTAGCGGGGTATATGAGCAGTTCTTC. Amino acid sequence: CSASSPASGVYEQFF.

The V call is TRBV7-3, the J call TRBJ2-5; maybe TRBD2 (6 bases). CDR3 size: 15 residues. Germline CDR1 SGHTA, CDR2 FQGTGA. V was shortened by 1 base and J by 1 base, with 10 bases between the two germline ends. CDR3 residues: CASSLRGDFQETQYF. CDR3 DNA: TGTGCCAGCAGCTTAAGAGGGGACTTCCAAGAGACCCAGTACTTC.

Here the CDR3 reads CASSGRQGAEGYTF. The CDR3 DNA reads as TGTGCCAGCAGCGGACGACAGGGGGCGGAGGGCTACACCTTC. The chain links TRBV3-1 (or the pseudogene TRBV3-2) to TRBJ1-2; 10 bases agree with TRBD1. The V segment lost 5 bases and the J segment 8 bases; nucleotides outside the gene matches: 8. The CDR3 extends over 14 amino acids. CDR1 LGHDT and CDR2 YNNKEL come from the germline V gene (reference sequence).

The J gene is TRBJ1-2, the V gene TRBV6-5; a possible D gene is TRBD1 (6 bases). CDR1 is MNHEY, CDR2 SVGAGI, per germline. This CDR3 comprises 13 residues. The germline V and J ends were trimmed by 5 bases and 2 bases, with 9 bases remaining between them. CDR3 in amino acids: CASSQGLNYGYTF. CDR3 bases: TGTGCCAGCAGTCAGGGGTTGAACTATGGCTACACCTTC.

The V gene is TRBV5-4, the J gene TRBJ1-2; possibly TRBD1 for D (6 bases). This CDR3 is 15 amino acids long. CDR1 is SGHNT and CDR2 is YYREEE in the germline V gene (reference sequence). Trimming removed 1 base from V and 8 bases from J, with 18 bases in between. The CDR3 DNA is TGTGCCAGCAGCTTGACCGGACAGTTTACAGAAGGCTACACCTTC. This gives the protein CASSLTGQFTEGYTF.

The chain employs TRBV12-3 or TRBV12-4 and TRBJ2-7, with unresolved D. V lost 6 bases and J 7 bases, leaving 13 bases between the germline ends. The CDR3 spans 12 residues. The CDR3, as DNA: TGTGCCAGCAGAGCGAGAGACGGGGAGCAGTACTTC. Translation gives CASRARDGEQYF.